The 10 T cell receptor beta chains in this list originate from one sample, sequenced in a study of T-cell reconstitution after alpha-beta-depleted transplantation in children. The TCRbeta library incorporated unique molecular identifiers. TCRdb called the PCR reads again in MiXCR, with one record for every CDR3 protein. The sample holds about 210,000 distinct CDR3 sequences, 17% seen once. Sequences were derived from PBMCs, mostly from graft donor cells, sampled 360 days after TCRalphabeta/CD19-depleted stem cell transplant. These receptor sequences come from a male patient under 10 years old who had a stem cell transplant for acute lymphoblastic leukemia, so the T cells may come from the graft donor.

V and J are TRBV29-1 and TRBJ2-1; possible D gene TRBD1, 5 bases. Germline CDR1 SQVTM, CDR2 ANQGSEA. Trimming shortened V by 7 bases and J by 10 bases, and 17 bases separated the two germline ends. The CDR3 contains 12 residues. CDR3 nucleotides: TGCAGCGCCCGAGCAGGGATAGGGGAGCAGTTCTTC. Translation: CSARAGIGEQFF.

The chain employs TRBV7-2 and TRBJ2-1; 9 bases align to TRBD2. Germline V CDR1 and CDR2: SGHTA, FQGNSA. V shed 5 bases, J shed 8 bases, and the junction held 10 bases outside the gene matches. This CDR3 spans 15 amino acids. The chain's CDR3 is CASSQLAGTTHEQFF. CDR3 nucleotide sequence: TGTGCCAGCAGCCAACTAGCGGGTACTACACATGAGCAGTTCTTC.

V and J are TRBV7-3 and TRBJ2-2, with D possibly TRBD2 on 5 matching bases. V was pared by 2 bases and J by 1 base, with 11 bases between. This CDR3 is 16 amino acids long. Germline loops: CDR1 SGHTA, CDR2 FQGTGA. In DNA, the CDR3 is TGTGCCAGCAGCTTATATCAGCGGATGAACACCGGGGAGCTGTTTTTT. The encoded protein is CASSLYQRMNTGELFF.

This clonotype has at least ten counts. The J gene is TRBJ2-3, the V gene TRBV29-1, with TRBD2 identical over 8 bases. CDR3 length: 14 residues. V shed 7 bases and J 2 bases; nucleotides not matched to a gene: 8. Germline values: CDR1 SQVTM, CDR2 ANQGSEA. CDR3 loop: CSGSPAGATDTQYF. The CDR3 DNA sequence: TGCAGCGGTTCCCCAGCGGGGGCCACAGATACGCAGTATTTT.

The chain joins TRBV6-6 to TRBJ2-4; the D gene is possibly TRBD2 (6 bases). V shed 6 bases and J shed 11 bases, with 17 bases lying between them. This CDR3 is 13 amino acids long. Germline assignment: CDR1 MNHNY and CDR2 SVGAGI (reference sequence). CDR3 sequence (DNA): TGTGCCAGCAGACCCCTGCAGGGACTGGTTCAGTACTTC. This gives the protein CASRPLQGLVQYF.

With respect to this clonotype: This may come from a read error, since a much larger clone is one base off. The V and J genes are TRBV3-1 and TRBJ2-7, with D perhaps matching TRBD1 (6 bases). Germline V gene data show CDR1 as LGHDT and CDR2 as YNNKEL (reference sequence). This CDR3 contains 19 residues. CDR3 in DNA: TGTACCAGCAGTTTAAGGCTGGGGGCGAGGTGGTTCGACTACGACGAGCAGTACTTC. It encodes CTSSLRLGARWFDYDEQYF.

In this sample, this clonotype turned up once. The rearrangement uses TRBV5-1 and TRBJ2-7, with 7 bases identical to TRBD1. The CDR3 consists of 15 residues. Germline V gene lookup returns CDR1 SGHRS and CDR2 YFSETQ. V shed 4 bases, J shed 4 bases, and the junction held 11 bases outside the gene matches. The CDR3 sequence is CASSVPGQSVYEQYF. CDR3 nucleotide sequence: TGCGCCAGCAGCGTACCGGGACAGAGTGTATACGAGCAGTACTTC.

This clonotype was observed a handful of times. CDR3 in DNA: TGTGCCATCAGTGAGCGGGGGGGTAGTGTCAATGAGCAGTTCTTC. Encoded protein: CAISERGGSVNEQFF. The V gene is TRBV10-3, the J gene TRBJ2-1; 8 bases are shared with TRBD2. Germline V gives CDR1 ENHRY, CDR2 SYGVKD. There are 15 residues in the CDR3. Germline trimming cut 2 bases from V and 6 bases from J; bases unmatched to any gene: 6.

In its sample, this clonotype was seen a few times. V and J are TRBV27 and TRBJ2-7; possibly TRBD2 for D (5 bases). Between the trimmed V and J ends, which lost 4 bases and 1 base, there was a span of 11 bases. Germline CDR1 and CDR2: MNHEY and SMNVEV (reference sequence). This CDR3 is 14 amino acids long. CDR3 protein: CASSSFTRSYEQYF. DNA of the CDR3: TGTGCCAGCAGTTCCTTTACTAGATCCTACGAGCAGTACTTC.

The chain is built from TRBV30 and TRBJ2-1; D is unclear. The CDR3 contains 11 residues. V was cut by 7 bases and J by 9 bases, with 13 bases left in between. Germline V gives CDR1 GTSNPN, CDR2 SVGIG (reference sequence). This chain's CDR3 is CASSPAPEQFF. CDR3 in DNA: TGTGCCTCTTCCCCTGCCCCTGAGCAGTTCTTC.